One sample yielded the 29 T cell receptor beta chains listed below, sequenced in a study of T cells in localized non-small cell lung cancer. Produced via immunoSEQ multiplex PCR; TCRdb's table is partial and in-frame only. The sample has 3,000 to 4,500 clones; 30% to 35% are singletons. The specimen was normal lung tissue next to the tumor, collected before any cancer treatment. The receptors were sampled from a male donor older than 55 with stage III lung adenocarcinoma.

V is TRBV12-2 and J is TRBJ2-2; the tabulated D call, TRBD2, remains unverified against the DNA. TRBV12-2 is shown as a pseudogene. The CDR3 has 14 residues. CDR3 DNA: TGTGCCACTGCGCCTAGCGGTATCACCGGGGAGCTGTTTTTT. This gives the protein CATAPSGITGELFF.

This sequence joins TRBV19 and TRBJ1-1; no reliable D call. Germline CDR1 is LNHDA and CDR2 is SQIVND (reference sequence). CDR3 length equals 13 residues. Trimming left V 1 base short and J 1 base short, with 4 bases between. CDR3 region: CASSIGPNTEAFF. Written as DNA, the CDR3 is TGTGCCAGTAGTATAGGTCCGAACACTGAAGCTTTCTTT.

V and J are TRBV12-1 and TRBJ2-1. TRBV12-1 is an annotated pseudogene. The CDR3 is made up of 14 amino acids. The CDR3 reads CASSPAPSNNEQFF. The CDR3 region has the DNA TGTGCCAGCAGCCCCGCCCCCAGCAACAATGAGCAGTTCTTC.

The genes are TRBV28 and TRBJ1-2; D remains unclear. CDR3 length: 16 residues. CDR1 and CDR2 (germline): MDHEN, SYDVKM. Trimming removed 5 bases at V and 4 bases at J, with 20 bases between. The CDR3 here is CASSPTGPEKGYGYTF. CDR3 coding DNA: TGTGCCAGCAGTCCGACGGGTCCTGAAAAGGGCTATGGCTACACCTTC.

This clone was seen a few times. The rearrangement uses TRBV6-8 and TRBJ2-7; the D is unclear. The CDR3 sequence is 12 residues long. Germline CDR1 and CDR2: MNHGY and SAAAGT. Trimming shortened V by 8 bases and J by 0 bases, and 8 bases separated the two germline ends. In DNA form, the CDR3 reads TGTGCCAGCGGCCAAAGCTCCTACGAGCAGTACTTC. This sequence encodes CASGQSSYEQYF.

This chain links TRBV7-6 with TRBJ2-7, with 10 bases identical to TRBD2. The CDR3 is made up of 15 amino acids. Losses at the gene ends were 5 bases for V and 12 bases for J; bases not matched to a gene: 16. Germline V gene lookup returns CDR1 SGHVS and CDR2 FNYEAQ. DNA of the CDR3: TGTGCCAGCAGCGTACATAGCGGGAGGAACATCCTCTGGTACTTC. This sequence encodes CASSVHSGRNILWYF.

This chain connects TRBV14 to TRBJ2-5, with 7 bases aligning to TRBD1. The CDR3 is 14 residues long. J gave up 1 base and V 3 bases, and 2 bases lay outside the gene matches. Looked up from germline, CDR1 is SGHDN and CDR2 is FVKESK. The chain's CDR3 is CASSHNRGQETQYF. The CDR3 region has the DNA TGTGCCAGCAGCCACAACAGGGGCCAAGAGACCCAGTACTTC.

The CDR3 here is CASSKRTGGGEQYF. DNA for the CDR3: TGTGCCAGCAGCAAACGGACAGGGGGCGGGGAGCAGTACTTC. The chain has TRBV11-1 and TRBJ2-7, with TRBD1 matching 11 bases. V trimming: 5 bases; J trimming: 7 bases; junction bases outside the gene matches: 7. CDR3 size: 14 residues. Germline assignment: CDR1 SGHAT and CDR2 FQDESV (reference sequence).

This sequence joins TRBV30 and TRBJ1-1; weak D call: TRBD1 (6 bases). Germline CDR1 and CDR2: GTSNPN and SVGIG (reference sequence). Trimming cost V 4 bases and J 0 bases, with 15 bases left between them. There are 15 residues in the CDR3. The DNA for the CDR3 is TGTGCCTGGAATTTGCGAGGACAGTTGAACACTGAAGCTTTCTTT. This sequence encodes CAWNLRGQLNTEAFF. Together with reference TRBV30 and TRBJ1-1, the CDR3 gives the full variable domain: SQTIHQWPATLVQPVGSPLSLECTVEGTSNPNLYWYRQAAGRGLQLLFYSVGIGQISSEVPQNLSASRPQDRQFILSSKKLLLSDSGFYLCAWNLRGQLNTEAFFGQGTRLTVV.

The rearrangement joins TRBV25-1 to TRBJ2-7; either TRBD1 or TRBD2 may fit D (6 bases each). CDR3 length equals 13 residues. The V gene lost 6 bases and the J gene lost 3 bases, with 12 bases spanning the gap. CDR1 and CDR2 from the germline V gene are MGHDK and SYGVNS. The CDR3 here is CASRAEGGYEQYF. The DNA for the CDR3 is TGTGCCAGCAGGGCCGAGGGGGGCTACGAGCAGTACTTC.

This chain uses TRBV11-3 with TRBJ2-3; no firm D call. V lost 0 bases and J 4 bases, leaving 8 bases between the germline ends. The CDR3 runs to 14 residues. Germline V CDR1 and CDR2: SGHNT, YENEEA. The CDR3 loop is CASSLDDVSDTQYF. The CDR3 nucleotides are TGTGCCAGCAGCTTAGACGACGTATCAGATACGCAGTATTTT.

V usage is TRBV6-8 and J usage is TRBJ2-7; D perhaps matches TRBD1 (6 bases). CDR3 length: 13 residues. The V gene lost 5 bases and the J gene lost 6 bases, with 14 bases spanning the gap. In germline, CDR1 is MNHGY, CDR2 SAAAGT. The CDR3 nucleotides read TGTGCCAGCAGTAACAGGGAATCGGGCGAGCAGTACTTC. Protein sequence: CASSNRESGEQYF.

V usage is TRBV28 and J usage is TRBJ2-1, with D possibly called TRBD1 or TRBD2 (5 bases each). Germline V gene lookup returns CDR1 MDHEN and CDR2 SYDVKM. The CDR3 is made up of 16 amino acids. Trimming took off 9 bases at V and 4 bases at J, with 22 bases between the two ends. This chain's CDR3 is CASIRAGTSFYNEQFF. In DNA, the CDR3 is TGTGCCAGTATTAGGGCCGGGACCTCTTTTTACAATGAGCAGTTCTTC.

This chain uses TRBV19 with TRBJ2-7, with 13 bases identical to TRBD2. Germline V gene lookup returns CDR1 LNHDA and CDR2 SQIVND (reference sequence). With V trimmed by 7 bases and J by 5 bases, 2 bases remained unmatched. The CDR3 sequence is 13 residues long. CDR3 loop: CASTGLAGDEQYF. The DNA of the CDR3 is TGTGCCAGTACCGGACTAGCGGGAGACGAGCAGTACTTC.

The CDR3 loop is CSVLQGPNTEAFF. In DNA, the CDR3 is TGCAGCGTTTTACAGGGCCCCAACACTGAAGCTTTCTTT. This sequence joins TRBV29-1 and TRBJ1-1; D may be TRBD1 (6 bases). The germline gives CDR1 SQVTM, CDR2 ANQGSEA. V was shortened by 5 bases and J by 2 bases, with 12 bases between the two germline ends. The CDR3 loop spans 13 amino acids.

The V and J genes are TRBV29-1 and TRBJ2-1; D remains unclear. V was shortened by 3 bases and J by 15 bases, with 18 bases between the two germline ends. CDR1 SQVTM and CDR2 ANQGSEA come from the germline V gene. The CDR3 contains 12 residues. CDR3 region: CSVEGNGRSRFF. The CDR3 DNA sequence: TGCAGCGTTGAGGGGAACGGAAGGAGCAGGTTCTTC.

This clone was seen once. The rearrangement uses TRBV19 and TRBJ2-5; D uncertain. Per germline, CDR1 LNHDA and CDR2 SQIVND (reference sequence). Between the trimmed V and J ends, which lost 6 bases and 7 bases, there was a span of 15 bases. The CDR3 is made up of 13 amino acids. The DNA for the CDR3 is TGTGCCAGTAGCTTAGGCGAAGTGGGGACCCAGTACTTC. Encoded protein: CASSLGEVGTQYF.

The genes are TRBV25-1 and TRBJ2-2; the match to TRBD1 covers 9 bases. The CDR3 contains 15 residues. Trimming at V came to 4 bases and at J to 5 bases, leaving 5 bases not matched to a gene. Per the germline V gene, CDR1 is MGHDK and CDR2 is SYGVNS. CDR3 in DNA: TGTGCCAGCAGTGTAGGGACAGGGTGGACCGGGGAGCTGTTTTTT. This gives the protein CASSVGTGWTGELFF.

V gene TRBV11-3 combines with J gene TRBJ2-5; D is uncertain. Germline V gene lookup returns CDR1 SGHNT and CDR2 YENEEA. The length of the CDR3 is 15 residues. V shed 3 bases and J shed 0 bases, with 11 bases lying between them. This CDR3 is CASSLDPSYQETQYF. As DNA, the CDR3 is TGTGCCAGCAGCTTGGATCCTTCGTACCAAGAGACCCAGTACTTC.

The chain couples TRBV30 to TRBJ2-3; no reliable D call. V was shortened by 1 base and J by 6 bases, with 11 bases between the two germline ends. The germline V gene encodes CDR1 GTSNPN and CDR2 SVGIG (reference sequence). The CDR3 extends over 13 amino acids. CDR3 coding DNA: TGTGCCTGGAGTGAGAATAGATGGGATACGCAGTATTTT. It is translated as CAWSENRWDTQYF.

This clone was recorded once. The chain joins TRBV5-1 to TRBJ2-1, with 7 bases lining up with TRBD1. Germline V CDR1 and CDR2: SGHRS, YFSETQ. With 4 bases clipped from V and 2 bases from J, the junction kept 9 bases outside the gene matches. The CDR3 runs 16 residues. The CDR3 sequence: CASSPQLGGTYNEQFF. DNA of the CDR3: TGCGCCAGCAGCCCCCAGTTAGGGGGCACCTACAATGAGCAGTTCTTC. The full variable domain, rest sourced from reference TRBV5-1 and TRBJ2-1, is KAGVTQTPRYLIKTRGQQVTLSCSPISGHRSVSWYQQTPGQGLQFLFEYFSETQRNKGNFPGRFSGRQFSNSRSEMNVSTLELGDSALYLCASSPQLGGTYNEQFFGPGTRLTVL.

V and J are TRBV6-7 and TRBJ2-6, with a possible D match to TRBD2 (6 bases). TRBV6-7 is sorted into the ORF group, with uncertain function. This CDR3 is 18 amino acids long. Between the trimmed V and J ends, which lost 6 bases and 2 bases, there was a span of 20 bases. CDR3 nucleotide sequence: TGTGCCAGCAGGCGGGACTCCCAATCCCCGGCTGGGGCCAACGTCCTGACTTTC. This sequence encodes CASRRDSQSPAGANVLTF.

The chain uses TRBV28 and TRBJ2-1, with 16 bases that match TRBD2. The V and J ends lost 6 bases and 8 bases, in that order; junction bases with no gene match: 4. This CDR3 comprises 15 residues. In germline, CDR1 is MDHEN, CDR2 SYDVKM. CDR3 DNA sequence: TGTGCCAGCAGGGGGACTAGCGGGAGGGTCGATGAGCAGTTCTTC. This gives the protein CASRGTSGRVDEQFF.

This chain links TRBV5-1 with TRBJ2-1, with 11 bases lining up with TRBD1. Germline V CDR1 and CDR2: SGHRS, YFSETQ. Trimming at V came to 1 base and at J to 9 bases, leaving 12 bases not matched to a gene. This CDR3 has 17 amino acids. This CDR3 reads CASSLIPTGQGVIEQFF. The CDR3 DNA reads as TGCGCCAGCAGCTTGATTCCCACGGGACAGGGGGTCATTGAGCAGTTCTTC.

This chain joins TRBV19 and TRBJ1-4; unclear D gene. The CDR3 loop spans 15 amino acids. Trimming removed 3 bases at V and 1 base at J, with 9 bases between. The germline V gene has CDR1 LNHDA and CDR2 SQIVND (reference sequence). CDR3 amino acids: CASSIGLITNEKLFF. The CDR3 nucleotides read TGTGCCAGTAGTATCGGCCTCATAACTAATGAAAAACTGTTTTTT.

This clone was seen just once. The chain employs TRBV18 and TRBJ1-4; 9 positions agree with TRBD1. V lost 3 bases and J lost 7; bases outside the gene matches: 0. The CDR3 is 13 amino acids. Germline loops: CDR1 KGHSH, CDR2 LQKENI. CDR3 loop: CASSPTGGEKLFF. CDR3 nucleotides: TGTGCCAGCTCACCGACAGGGGGTGAAAAACTGTTTTTT.

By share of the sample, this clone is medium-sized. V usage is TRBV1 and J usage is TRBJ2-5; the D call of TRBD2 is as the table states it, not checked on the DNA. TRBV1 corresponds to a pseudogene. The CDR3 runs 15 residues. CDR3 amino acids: CASSWTSGPQETQYF. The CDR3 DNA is TGCGCCAGCAGCTGGACTAGCGGACCACAAGAGACCCAGTACTTC.

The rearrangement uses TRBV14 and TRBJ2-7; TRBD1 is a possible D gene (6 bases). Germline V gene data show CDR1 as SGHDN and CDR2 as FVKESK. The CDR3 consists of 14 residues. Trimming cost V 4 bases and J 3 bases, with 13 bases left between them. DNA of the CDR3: TGTGCCAGCAGCCCGAGACAGGAATACTACGAGCAGTACTTC. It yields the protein CASSPRQEYYEQYF. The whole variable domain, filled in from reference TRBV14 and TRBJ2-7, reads EAGVTQFPSHSVIEKGQTVTLRCDPISGHDNLYWYRRVMGKEIKFLLHFVKESKQDESGMPNNRFLAERTGGTYSTLKVQPAELEDSGVYFCASSPRQEYYEQYFGPGTRLTVT.

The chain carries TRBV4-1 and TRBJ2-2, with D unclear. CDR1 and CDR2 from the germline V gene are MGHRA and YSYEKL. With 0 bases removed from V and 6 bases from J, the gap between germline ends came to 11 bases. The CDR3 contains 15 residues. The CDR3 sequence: CASSQEVGRPGELFF. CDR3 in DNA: TGCGCCAGCAGCCAAGAAGTAGGACGGCCCGGGGAGCTGTTTTTT.